The TCR beta chain described here comes from a study of blood T cell repertoires in COVID-19. Study overall: The study drew acute and convalescent COVID-19 samples from the United States, Italy and Spain.

The germline V gene has CDR1 MGHRA and CDR2 YSYEKL. Trimming left V 0 bases short and J 6 bases short, with 8 bases between. The length of the CDR3 is 13 residues. The authors' processing: Reference gene primer amplification in the assay estimated nucleated cell counts. Assay used: immunoSEQ multiplex PCR; TCRdb lists only in-frame clones, some missing. V and J calls and clone size are copied from that table; D and trimming were computed from the DNA. The sample includes 100,000 to 150,000 clones, less than 85% of them seen just once. This TCR came from a woman of 80 years or more with acute or convalescent COVID-19. Sequencing used peripheral blood. This sequence joins TRBV4-1 and TRBJ1-2, with no clear D. The chain's CDR3 is CASSQDRRDGYTF. The CDR3 nucleotides read TGCGCCAGCAGCCAAGATCGGCGGGATGGCTACACCTTC.